The clone carrying this TCR beta chain turned up a few times. Its antigen remains unknown. With the Oncomine TCR Beta short-read assay, DNA from cultured CD4+ T cells was sequenced. MiXCR, run by TCRdb on the PCR reads, gives a single entry per CDR3 protein. Of approximately 10,000 distinct CDR3 sequences listed, about 70% are singletons. Stated treatment: roughly 10-day PBMC culture with coronavirus spike peptide pools or control peptides (ViraFEST assay). Negative-selection isolation of CD4+ T cells was performed after 10 days of culture. V lost 1 base and J lost 6, with 9 bases in between. The CDR3 is 13 residues long. Germline loops: CDR1 DFQATT, CDR2 SNEGSKA (reference sequence). This sample was included in a study of vaccination and CD4 T cells after COVID-19. Whole-study context: The authors used overlapping spike peptides from SARS-CoV-2, HCoV-NL63, HCoV-OC43 and HCoV-229E to stimulate cells.

The chain is built from TRBV20-1 and TRBJ2-2; D is perhaps TRBD2 (5 bases). This receptor was identified in a human donor who had recovered from COVID-19. Material for sequencing was CD4+ T cells from blood, cultured in vitro. The CDR3 nucleotides read TGCAGTGCTAGAGGTCCCGGGGCCGGGGAGCTGTTTTTT. This translates into CSARGPGAGELFF.